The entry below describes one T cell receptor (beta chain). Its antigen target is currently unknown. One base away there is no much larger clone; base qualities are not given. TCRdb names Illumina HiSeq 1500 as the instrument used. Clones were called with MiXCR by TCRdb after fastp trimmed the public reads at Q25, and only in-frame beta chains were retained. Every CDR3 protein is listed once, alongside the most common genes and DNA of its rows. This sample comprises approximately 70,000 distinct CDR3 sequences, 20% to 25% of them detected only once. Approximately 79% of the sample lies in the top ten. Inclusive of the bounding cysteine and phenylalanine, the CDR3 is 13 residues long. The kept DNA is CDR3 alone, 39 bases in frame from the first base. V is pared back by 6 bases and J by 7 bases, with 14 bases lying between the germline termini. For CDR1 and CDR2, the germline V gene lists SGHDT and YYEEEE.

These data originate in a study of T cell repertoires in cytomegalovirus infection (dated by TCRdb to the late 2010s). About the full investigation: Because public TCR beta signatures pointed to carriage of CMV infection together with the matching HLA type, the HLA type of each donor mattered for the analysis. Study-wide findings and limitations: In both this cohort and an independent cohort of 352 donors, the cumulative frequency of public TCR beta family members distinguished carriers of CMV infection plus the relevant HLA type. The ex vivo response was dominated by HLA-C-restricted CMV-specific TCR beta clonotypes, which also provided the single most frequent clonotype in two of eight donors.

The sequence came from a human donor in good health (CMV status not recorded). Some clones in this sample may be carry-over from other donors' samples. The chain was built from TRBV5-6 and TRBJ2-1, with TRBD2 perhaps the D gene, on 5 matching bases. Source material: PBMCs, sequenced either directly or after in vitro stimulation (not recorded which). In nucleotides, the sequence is TGTGCCAGCAACAAGCCGGGGTTGAATGAGCAGTTCTTC. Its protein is CASNKPGLNEQFF.